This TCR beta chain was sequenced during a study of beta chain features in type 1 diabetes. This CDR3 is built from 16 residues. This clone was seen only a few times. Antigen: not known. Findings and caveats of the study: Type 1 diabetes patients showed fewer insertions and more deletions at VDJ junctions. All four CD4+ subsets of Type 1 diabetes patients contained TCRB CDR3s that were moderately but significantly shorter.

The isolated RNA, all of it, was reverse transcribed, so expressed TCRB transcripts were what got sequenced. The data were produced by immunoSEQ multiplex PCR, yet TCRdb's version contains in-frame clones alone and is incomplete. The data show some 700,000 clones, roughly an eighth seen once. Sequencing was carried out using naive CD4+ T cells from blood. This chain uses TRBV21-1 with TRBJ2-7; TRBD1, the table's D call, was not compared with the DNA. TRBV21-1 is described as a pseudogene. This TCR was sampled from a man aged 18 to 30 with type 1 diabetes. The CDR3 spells CASSKAGQGRTYEQYF. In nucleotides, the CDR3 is TGTGCCAGCAGCAAAGCGGGACAGGGGCGAACATACGAGCAGTACTTC.